This section outlines one T cell receptor beta chain sequence together with its context. This clone was seen only a few times. Its antigen remains unidentified. No quality values exist for individual bases; no much larger clone is one base distant. V is trimmed back by 5 bases and J by 4 bases, and the junction contains 2 bases that no gene match accounts for. The CDR3 sequence holds 12 residues, the cysteine and phenylalanine included. Just the 36-base CDR3 DNA is kept, in frame starting at base 1. Per the germline V gene (reference sequence), GTSNPN is the CDR1 and SVGIG is the CDR2. This sample was taken from a study of T cell changes during pregnancy in multiple sclerosis (dated by TCRdb to between 2019 and 2020). For the wider study: The study examined how the T cell repertoire changed over the course of pregnancy in women with multiple sclerosis.

Libraries were made using the immunoSEQ multiplex PCR assay. TCRdb took over this immuneACCESS table, retaining in-frame rearrangements with V and J assigned. Such tables are incomplete; in checked studies, under half of the missing clones stem from an unresolved V gene, and the remainder is unexplained. Present in this sample are some 70,000 clones, just over 90% of which were seen just once. Roughly 2% of the sample comes from the top ten. This receptor was identified in a female donor in good health, enrolled as a control in a pregnancy study. The chain uses TRBV30 and TRBJ1-1, and TRBD1 aligns with 9 junction nucleotides. Sequences were derived from peripheral blood, sampled in the second trimester of pregnancy. In nucleotides, the sequence is TGTGCCTGGGACAGGGGGACCACTGAAGCTTTCTTT. This is translated as CAWDRGTTEAFF.